Following are 8 T cell receptor beta chains from one sample sequenced in a study of cytomegalovirus exposure and HLA in healthy donors. PCR used 60 Vbeta primers and 13 Jbeta primers. The repertoire was sequenced with immunoSEQ multiplex PCR; TCRdb's copy has only in-frame clones and lacks some. The sample comprises some 140,000 clones, roughly 85% of which are singletons, and approximately 7% rests with the top ten. Sequenced material: PBMCs. Receptor source: a man aged 35 to 55 in good health and CMV-seropositive.

The rearrangement links TRBV19 to TRBJ1-2, with 7 nucleotides matching TRBD1. This CDR3 has 13 amino acids. Germline values: CDR1 LNHDA, CDR2 SQIVND (reference sequence). J lost 4 bases, V lost 4 bases, and 3 bases had no gene match. CDR3 bases: TGTGCCAGTAGTAAAGGGGGCGTCTATGGCTACACCTTC. The encoded protein is CASSKGGVYGYTF.

This chain uses TRBV7-9 with TRBJ1-5; D remains unclear. Germline CDR1 SEHNR, CDR2 FQNEAQ (reference sequence). The CDR3 runs to 12 residues. The germline V and J ends were trimmed by 1 base and 9 bases, with 7 bases remaining between them. This CDR3 is CASSLVGGPQHF. The CDR3 nucleotides are TGTGCCAGCAGCTTAGTAGGAGGGCCCCAGCATTTT. The full variable domain, completed using reference TRBV7-9 and TRBJ1-5, is DTGVSQNPRHKITKRGQNVTFRCDPISEHNRLYWYRQTLGQGPEFLTYFQNEAQLEKSRLLSDRFSAERPKGSFSTLEIQRTEQGDSAMYLCASSLVGGPQHFGDGTRLSIL.

The rearrangement joins TRBV6-6 to TRBJ1-5, with D maybe TRBD1 (6 bases). CDR3 length: 14 residues. V gave up 8 bases and J gave up 6 bases, with 17 bases separating them. Germline CDR1 and CDR2: MNHNY and SVGAGI (reference sequence). In DNA, the CDR3 is TGTGCCAGCGCCCGCGGGGGCACGGGTCAGCCCCAGCATTTT. Its translation is CASARGGTGQPQHF.

The rearrangement links TRBV6-1 to TRBJ2-1, with 10 bases aligning to TRBD2. Germline assignment: CDR1 MNHNS and CDR2 SASEGT. V gave up 6 bases and J gave up 2 bases; unmatched junction bases: 4. There are 15 residues in the CDR3. The CDR3 nucleotides read TGTGCCAGCAGCGACGGACTAGCGGCCTACAATGAGCAGTTCTTC. It yields the protein CASSDGLAAYNEQFF.

The chain employs TRBV30 and TRBJ1-2; a possible D gene is TRBD1 (6 bases). Germline V lookup: CDR1 GTSNPN, CDR2 SVGIG (reference sequence). Trimming left V 4 bases short and J 7 bases short, with 22 bases between. This CDR3 is built from 15 residues. CDR3 sequence: CAWILARGYPRGYTF. The CDR3 DNA follows: TGTGCCTGGATTTTGGCCAGGGGCTACCCGCGTGGCTACACCTTC.

V usage is TRBV19 and J usage is TRBJ1-1; 7 bases map to TRBD1. The CDR3 contains 14 residues. CDR1 is LNHDA and CDR2 is SQIVND in the germline V gene (reference sequence). V shed 3 bases, J shed 4 bases, and the junction held 5 bases outside the gene matches. CDR3 sequence reads: CASSIEGAVTEAFF. In DNA form, the CDR3 reads TGTGCCAGTAGTATCGAGGGGGCTGTCACTGAAGCTTTCTTT. Full variable domain (missing parts from reference TRBV19 and TRBJ1-1): DGGITQSPKYLFRKEGQNVTLSCEQNLNHDAMYWYRQDPGQGLRLIYYSQIVNDFQKGDIAEGYSVSREKKESFPLTVTSAQKNPTAFYLCASSIEGAVTEAFFGQGTRLTVV.

CDR3 loop: CASRTGANEQFF. CDR3 nucleotide sequence: TGTGCCAGCCGGACAGGGGCCAATGAGCAGTTCTTC. This chain links TRBV27 with TRBJ2-1, with 9 bases identical to TRBD1. V lost 8 bases, J lost 6 bases, and 2 bases stayed unmatched. This CDR3 is built from 12 residues. Germline V CDR1 and CDR2: MNHEY, SMNVEV (reference sequence).

This chain connects TRBV15 to TRBJ2-1; 8 bases fit TRBD1. V lost 8 bases and J lost 6; bases outside the gene matches: 12. The germline V gene encodes CDR1 LNHNV and CDR2 YYDKDF (reference sequence). The CDR3 spans 15 residues. Here the CDR3 DNA reads TGTGCCACCCGTAAGGACAGGGAAGGGGGCAATGAGCAGTTCTTC. It is translated as CATRKDREGGNEQFF.